In its sample, the clone carrying this T cell receptor beta chain was seen a few times. Stated treatment: oral pan-JAK inhibitor, 5-10 mg twice daily. CDR1 and CDR2 from the germline V gene are SGHDN and FVKESK. The CDR3 is made up of 16 amino acids. V gave up 1 base and J gave up 5 bases, with 18 bases separating them. In each case, RNA was isolated and then reverse transcribed into cDNA as the sequencing template. Some clones are missing from TCRdb's copy, which holds only in-frame ones; the method was immunoSEQ multiplex PCR. The sample has more than 110,000 clones; 45% to 60% are singletons. These data originate in a study of CD8+ T cells in alopecia areata. Background on the study: Treated patients swallowed 5 to 10 mg of oral tofacitinib twice daily. Tofacitinib lasted 6 to 18 months, then 6 months off drug. Using the percentage of affected scalp area, treated patients' severity was scored.

The V and J genes are TRBV14 and TRBJ2-7, with a possible D match to TRBD2 (6 bases). The sample here was CD8+ T cells sorted from blood, taken at week 4, from a patient treated with tofacitinib. This receptor was taken from a human donor with alopecia areata. DNA for the CDR3: TGTGCCAGCAGCCAAGTCCGGGGGTACCTAAGGGACGAGCAGTACTTC. Amino acids: CASSQVRGYLRDEQYF.